These T cell receptor beta chains were read from a single sample in a study of T cell responses to AZD1222 COVID-19 vaccine. Measured with immunoSEQ multiplex PCR; TCRdb has only the in-frame clones, and not every one. The table records about 94,000 clones, about 85% of them present only once. The sample in question was peripheral blood, obtained 28 days after the second AZD1222 dose. Every receptor here comes from an adult who received the AZD1222 COVID-19 vaccine. Each CDR3 is given with its conserved first and last residue. A D gene is named only where the DNA matches it firmly. For some rows the clone size is stated as once, few or many, or as a class when expanded; others skip it.

clone_size j_call d_call v_call cdr3_aa cdr3_nt
- TRBJ2-5 - TRBV9 CASSVNPRETQYF TGTGCCAGCAGCGTAAACCCCCGAGAGACCCAGTACTTC
- TRBJ2-7 TRBD1 TRBV5-4 CASSPAGGNYEQYF TGTGCCAGCAGCCCCGCAGGGGGAAACTACGAGCAGTACTTC
- TRBJ2-4 - TRBV7-8 CASSLGNIQYF TGTGCCAGCAGCTTGGGAAACATTCAGTACTTC
- TRBJ1-2 - TRBV5-1 CASSQSGTTNYGYTF TGCGCCAGCAGCCAATCCGGGACAACTAACTATGGCTACACCTTC
- TRBJ2-7 TRBD2 TRBV19 CASSLSGTTYEQYF TGTGCCAGTAGTCTTAGCGGGACGACCTACGAGCAGTACTTC
- TRBJ1-5 - TRBV5-1 CASSLQGSGQPQHF TGCGCCAGCAGCTTGCAGGGATCGGGACAGCCCCAGCATTTT
- TRBJ1-5 - TRBV7-2 CASRQDSNQPQHF TGTGCCAGCAGACAGGACAGCAATCAGCCCCAGCATTTT
- TRBJ1-1 TRBD1 TRBV10-1 CASRPGQEGTEAFF TGCGCCAGCAGACCGGGACAGGAAGGCACTGAAGCTTTCTTT
- TRBJ2-3 - TRBV3-1/TRBV3-2 CASSPKISFSTISRTSTDTQYF TGTGCCAGCAGCCCGAAAATCTCATTCAGCACGATTAGCAGAACTAGCACAGATACGCAGTATTTT
few TRBJ1-5 - TRBV6-2/TRBV6-3 CASSNPSQPQHF TGTGCCAGCAGTAATCCGTCCCAGCCCCAGCATTTT
- TRBJ1-6 - TRBV20-1 CSASLSSGTNSPLHF TGCAGTGCTAGTTTGAGTTCGGGTACTAATTCACCCCTCCACTTT
few TRBJ1-1 - TRBV25-1 CASSELGNTEAFF TGTGCCAGCAGTGAATTGGGGAACACTGAAGCTTTCTTT
- TRBJ2-1 TRBD2 TRBV5-1 CASSSGPSGGYNEQFF TGCGCCAGCAGCTCAGGGCCTAGCGGGGGCTACAATGAGCAGTTCTTC
once TRBJ2-3 TRBD2 TRBV25-1 CASSESAGGTDTQYF TGTGCCAGCAGTGAATCGGCGGGGGGCACAGATACGCAGTATTTT
- TRBJ2-1 TRBD2 TRBV9 CASSDGLAGDNEQFF TGTGCCAGCAGCGATGGACTAGCGGGGGACAATGAGCAGTTCTTC
- TRBJ1-1 - TRBV5-1 CASSEWGNTEAFF TGCGCCAGCAGTGAATGGGGGAACACTGAAGCTTTCTTT
- TRBJ2-7 - TRBV6-5 CASRGLGWADEQYF TGTGCCAGCAGGGGGTTGGGGTGGGCAGACGAGCAGTACTTC
- TRBJ1-4 - TRBV5-1 CASSLGQGLVKLFF TGCGCCAGCAGCTTGGGCCAGGGACTCGTGAAACTGTTTTTT